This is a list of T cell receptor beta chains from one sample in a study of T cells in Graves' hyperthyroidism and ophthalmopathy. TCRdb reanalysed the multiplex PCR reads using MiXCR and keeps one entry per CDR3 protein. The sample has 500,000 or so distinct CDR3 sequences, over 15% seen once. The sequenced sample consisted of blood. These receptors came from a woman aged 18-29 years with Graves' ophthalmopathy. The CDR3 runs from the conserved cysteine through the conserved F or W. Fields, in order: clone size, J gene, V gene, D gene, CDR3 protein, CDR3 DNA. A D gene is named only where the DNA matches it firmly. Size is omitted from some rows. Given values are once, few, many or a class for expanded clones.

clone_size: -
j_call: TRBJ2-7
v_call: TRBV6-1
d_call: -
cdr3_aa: CAISSGRASYEQYF
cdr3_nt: TGTGCCATCTCTTCGGGGCGGGCAAGCTACGAGCAGTACTTC

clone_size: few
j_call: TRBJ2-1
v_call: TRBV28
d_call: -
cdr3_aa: CASRIAYNEQFF
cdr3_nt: TGTGCCAGCAGAATAGCGTACAATGAGCAGTTCTTC

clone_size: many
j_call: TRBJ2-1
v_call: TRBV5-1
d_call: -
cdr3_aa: CASSLSPRSGYNEQFF
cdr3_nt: TGCGCCAGCAGCTTGTCCCCTAGGAGTGGTTACAATGAGCAGTTCTTC

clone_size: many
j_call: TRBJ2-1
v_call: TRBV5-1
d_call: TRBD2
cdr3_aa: CASSVRLAGRDNEQFF
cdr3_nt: TGCGCCAGCAGCGTTCGACTAGCGGGGAGGGACAATGAGCAGTTCTTC

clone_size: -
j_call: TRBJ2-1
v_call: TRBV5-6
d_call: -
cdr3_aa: CASSLPRGTPYNEQFF
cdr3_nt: TGTGCCAGCAGCCTACCCCGAGGCACCCCTTACAATGAGCAGTTCTTC

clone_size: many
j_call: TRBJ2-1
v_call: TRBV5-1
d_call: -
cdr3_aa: CASSLGGLANNEQFF
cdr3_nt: TGCGCCAGCAGCTTGGGGGGGCTAGCGAACAATGAGCAGTTCTTC

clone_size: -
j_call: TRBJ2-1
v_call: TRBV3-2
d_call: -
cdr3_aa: CASSQESPPTAYYNEQFF
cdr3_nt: TGTGCCAGCAGCCAAGAAAGCCCCCCAACGGCTTATTACAATGAGCAGTTCTTC

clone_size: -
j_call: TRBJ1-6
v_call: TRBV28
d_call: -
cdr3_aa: CASIGFTLYNSPLHF
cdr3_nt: TGTGCCAGCATTGGGTTTACCCTCTATAATTCACCCCTCCACTTT

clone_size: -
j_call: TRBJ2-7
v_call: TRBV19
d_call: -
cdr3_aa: CASSFRTACEQYF
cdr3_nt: TGTGCCAGTAGTTTTAGGACGGCCTGCGAGCAGTACTTC

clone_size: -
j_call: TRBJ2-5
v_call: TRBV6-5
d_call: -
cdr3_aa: CASRYKTGLQETQYF
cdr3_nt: TGTGCCAGCAGGTACAAGACAGGACTCCAAGAGACCCAGTACTTC

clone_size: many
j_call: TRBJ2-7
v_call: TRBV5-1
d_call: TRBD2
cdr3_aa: CASSLASSGRVDEQYF
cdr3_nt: TGCGCCAGCAGCTTGGCGTCTAGCGGGAGGGTCGACGAGCAGTACTTC

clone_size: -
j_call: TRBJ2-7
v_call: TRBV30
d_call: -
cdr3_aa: CAWSVGTGSSYEQYF
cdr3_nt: TGTGCCTGGAGTGTCGGGACTGGGAGCTCCTACGAGCAGTACTTC

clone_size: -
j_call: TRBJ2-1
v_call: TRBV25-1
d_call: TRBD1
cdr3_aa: CASTRDRGGFHNEQFF
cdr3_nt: TGTGCCAGCACCCGGGACAGGGGGGGGTTCCACAATGAGCAGTTCTTC

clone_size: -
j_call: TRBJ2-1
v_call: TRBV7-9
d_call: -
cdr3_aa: CASTFSYREVYNEQFF
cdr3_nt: TGTGCCAGCACCTTCTCCTACAGGGAGGTCTACAATGAGCAGTTCTTC

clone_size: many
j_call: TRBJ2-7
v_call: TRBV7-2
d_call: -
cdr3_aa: CASSLAGGQSISYEQYF
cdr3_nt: TGTGCCAGCAGCTTAGCGGGGGGACAGTCTATCTCGTACGAGCAGTACTTC

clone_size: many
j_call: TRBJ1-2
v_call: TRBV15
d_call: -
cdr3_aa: CATSREGGYYGYTF
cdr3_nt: TGTGCCACCAGCAGAGAGGGCGGATACTATGGCTACACCTTC

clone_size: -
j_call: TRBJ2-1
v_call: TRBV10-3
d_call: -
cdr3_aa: CAISYSLGPPNNEQFF
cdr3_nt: TGTGCCATCAGTTACTCACTAGGTCCTCCCAACAATGAGCAGTTCTTC

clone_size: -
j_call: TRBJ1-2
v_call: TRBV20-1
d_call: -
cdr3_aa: CSARISGGAGDGYTF
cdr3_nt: TGCAGTGCAAGGATTAGCGGGGGGGCGGGGGATGGCTACACCTTC

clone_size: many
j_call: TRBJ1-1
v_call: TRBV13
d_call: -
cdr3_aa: CASSAKDGFEAFF
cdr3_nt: TGTGCCAGCAGCGCCAAAGACGGATTTGAAGCTTTCTTT

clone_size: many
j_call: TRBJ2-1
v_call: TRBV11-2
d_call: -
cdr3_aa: CASSLGTNEQFF
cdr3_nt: TGTGCCAGCAGCTTAGGGACCAATGAGCAGTTCTTC

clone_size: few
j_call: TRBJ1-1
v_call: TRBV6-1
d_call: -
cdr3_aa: CASRALQVSPAEAFF
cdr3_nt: TGTGCCAGCAGGGCCTTGCAAGTCTCGCCCGCTGAAGCTTTCTTT

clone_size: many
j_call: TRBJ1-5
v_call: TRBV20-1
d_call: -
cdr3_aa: CSASRPGDNQPQHF
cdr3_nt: TGCAGTGCTTCCCGTCCTGGGGACAATCAGCCCCAGCATTTT

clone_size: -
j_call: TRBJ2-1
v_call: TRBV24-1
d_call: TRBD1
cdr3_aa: CATSDLNRGLYSYNEQFF
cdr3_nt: TGTGCCACCAGTGATTTGAACAGGGGCCTCTACTCCTACAATGAGCAGTTCTTC

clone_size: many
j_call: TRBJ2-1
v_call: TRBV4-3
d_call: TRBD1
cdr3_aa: CASSDRGESEQFF
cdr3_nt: TGCGCCAGCAGCGACAGGGGGGAAAGTGAGCAGTTCTTC

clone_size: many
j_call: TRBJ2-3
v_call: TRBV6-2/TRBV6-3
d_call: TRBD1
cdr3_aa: CASRRTGGNTDTQYF
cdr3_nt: TGTGCCAGCCGGAGGACAGGGGGTAACACAGATACGCAGTATTTT

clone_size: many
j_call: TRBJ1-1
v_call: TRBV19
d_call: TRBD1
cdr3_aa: CATLTGATEAFF
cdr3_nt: TGTGCCACTTTGACAGGGGCCACTGAAGCTTTCTTT